The 14 T cell receptor beta chains presented below share a single source sample, sequenced in a study of graft-versus-host responses after intestinal transplantation (dated by TCRdb to 2020 to 2023). To prepare the library, the immunoSEQ multiplex PCR assay was applied. TCRdb holds this immuneACCESS table with in-frame rearrangements only. Some clones are missing; in checked studies, unresolved V genes explain under half, and the rest has no known cause. The sample includes more than 20,000 clones, with less than 85% observed a single time. The top ten clonotypes cover 0.9% to 1.2% of the sample. Sequences were derived from PBMCs, sampled 28 days after intestinal transplant. These receptors originate from a human patient who received an intestinal transplant, so some T cells may come from the graft donor.

The V gene is TRBV6-5, the J gene TRBJ1-2; 12 bases line up with TRBD1. Unmatched junction bases numbered 4, after V lost 2 bases and J lost 6 bases. Germline assignment: CDR1 MNHEY and CDR2 SVGAGI. The CDR3 has 15 amino acids. This chain's CDR3 is CASSYGGQGADGYTF. The CDR3 DNA is TGTGCCAGCAGTTACGGGGGACAGGGGGCCGATGGCTACACCTTC.

This sequence joins TRBV7-9 and TRBJ1-2; TRBD1 matches 8 bases. Looked up from germline, CDR1 is SEHNR and CDR2 is FQNEAQ (reference sequence). Trimming at V came to 3 bases and at J to 2 bases, leaving 2 bases not matched to a gene. The CDR3 sequence is 14 residues long. The CDR3 bases are TGTGCCAGCAGCTTGACAGGGGTGAACTATGGCTACACCTTC. The encoded protein is CASSLTGVNYGYTF.

This clone was seen a single time. The chain is built from TRBV5-4 and TRBJ1-1; D remains unclear. The germline V gene has CDR1 SGHNT and CDR2 YYREEE (reference sequence). The CDR3 runs to 11 residues. Trimming removed 1 base at V and 3 bases at J, with 1 base between. CDR3 nucleotide sequence: TGTGCCAGCAGCTTGTACACTGAAGCTTTCTTT. Its protein is CASSLYTEAFF.

The chain has TRBV6-1 and TRBJ2-7; D is unclear. V was shortened by 4 bases and J by 2 bases, with 18 bases between the two germline ends. This CDR3 region has 16 residues. CDR1 and CDR2 (germline): MNHNS, SASEGT. The CDR3 is CASSAVWTNPTYEQYF. DNA for the CDR3: TGTGCCAGCAGTGCCGTTTGGACCAATCCTACCTACGAGCAGTACTTC.

This clone is a singleton in its sample. The gene calls are TRBV28 and TRBJ2-3, with D perhaps TRBD2 (5 bases). The CDR3 has 15 amino acids. Between the trimmed V and J ends, which lost 3 bases and 0 bases, there was a span of 10 bases. Germline V gives CDR1 MDHEN, CDR2 SYDVKM. CDR3 DNA sequence: TGTGCCAGCAGTTTTGGGGAGACTAGCACAGATACGCAGTATTTT. Translating it yields CASSFGETSTDTQYF.

A single count supports this clone. The chain couples TRBV5-1 to TRBJ2-7; D gene ambiguous. Germline values: CDR1 SGHRS, CDR2 YFSETQ. This CDR3 comprises 10 residues. Trimming shortened V by 4 bases and J by 9 bases, and 8 bases separated the two germline ends. This CDR3 is CASSPPGQYF. The CDR3 DNA reads as TGCGCCAGCAGCCCGCCGGGGCAGTACTTC.

The chain joins TRBV15 to TRBJ1-1, with D unresolved. Germline lookup yields CDR1 LNHNV and CDR2 YYDKDF (reference sequence). The CDR3 contains 14 residues. V lost 1 base and J lost 9, with 15 bases in between. This CDR3 is CATSRGYFLGQAFF. The CDR3 DNA sequence: TGTGCCACCAGCAGAGGCTACTTTCTCGGACAAGCTTTCTTT.

The rearrangement links TRBV2 to TRBJ1-2; 7 nucleotides align to TRBD1. The trim removed 0 bases at V and 5 bases at J, leaving 0 bases unmatched. The CDR3 length is 13 residues. Germline assignment: CDR1 SNHLY and CDR2 FYNNEI. Written as DNA, the CDR3 is TGTGCCAGCAGTGAAGCGACAGGGTATGGCTACACCTTC. Its protein is CASSEATGYGYTF.

The V call is TRBV11-2, the J call TRBJ2-7; weak D call: TRBD1 (6 bases). Trimming removed 6 bases at V and 7 bases at J, with 13 bases between. The CDR3 runs to 12 residues. Germline values: CDR1 SGHAT, CDR2 FQNNGV. Here the CDR3 DNA reads TGTGCCAGCAGTCATACAGGGATTGAGCAGTACTTC. This sequence encodes CASSHTGIEQYF.

V usage is TRBV11-2 and J usage is TRBJ2-7; 8 bases map to TRBD2. The germline V gene encodes CDR1 SGHAT and CDR2 FQNNGV. The CDR3 runs 17 residues. V gave up 0 bases and J gave up 2 bases; unmatched junction bases: 9. CDR3 loop: CASSLDPSGGPPYEQYF. CDR3 in DNA: TGTGCCAGCAGCTTAGATCCCTCGGGAGGGCCTCCCTACGAGCAGTACTTC.

The chain's CDR3 is CASSQGGSPSYNEQFF. For the CDR3, the DNA is TGCGCCAGCAGCCAGGGCGGGAGCCCCTCCTACAATGAGCAGTTCTTC. The genes are TRBV4-1 and TRBJ2-1, with TRBD2 matching 7 bases. The germline V gene has CDR1 MGHRA and CDR2 YSYEKL. CDR3 size: 16 residues. The ends lost 3 bases at V and 0 bases at J; junction bases unmatched: 5.

This clone was counted only a few times. The chain couples TRBV6-5 to TRBJ2-5; 7 bases agree with TRBD2. Germline V gene lookup returns CDR1 MNHEY and CDR2 SVGAGI. The junction had 3 bases not matched to a gene; V was cut back by 2 bases and J by 3 bases. This CDR3 comprises 14 residues. CDR3 sequence: CASSYGRGEETQYF. The CDR3 nucleotides are TGTGCCAGCAGTTACGGGAGGGGTGAAGAGACCCAGTACTTC.

The rearrangement uses TRBV4-1 and TRBJ2-1; possibly TRBD1 for D (7 bases). Trimming removed 4 bases from V and 0 bases from J, with 19 bases in between. The length of the CDR3 is 18 residues. The germline gives CDR1 MGHRA, CDR2 YSYEKL. CDR3 protein: CASSRRTGDFSSYNEQFF. The CDR3 bases are TGCGCCAGCAGCCGTCGAACAGGGGACTTTAGCTCCTACAATGAGCAGTTCTTC.

CDR3 DNA: TGTGCCACTACCCCTGGGACAGGAAGGGGCTACACCTTC. Its protein product is CATTPGTGRGYTF. This chain joins TRBV28 and TRBJ1-2; TRBD1 matches 8 bases. There are 13 residues in the CDR3. Per germline, CDR1 MDHEN and CDR2 SYDVKM. The ends lost 10 bases at V and 8 bases at J; junction bases unmatched: 12.